This TCR beta chain was identified during a study of cytomegalovirus exposure and HLA in healthy donors (dated by TCRdb to 2016 to 2017). Describing the broader study: An earlier analysis of 587 of the donors reported approximately 300 Gb of sequence data and 100 million to 130 million unique TCR beta sequences from about 179 million T cells. A separate validation cohort of more than 100 different subjects was used in addition to the 666-subject first cohort. Genome-wide SNP genotypes for about three fifths of the roughly 700 donors were used in a later genetic analysis, which treated that subset as a discovery cohort. The study aimed to test whether cataloging public T cell receptors could reveal signatures of past pathogen exposure. Among some 400 genotyped donors of the cohort, an average of about 240,000 unique TCR beta nucleotide sequences were sequenced per donor, roughly 20% of them non-productive. The T cell repertoires of under 700 subjects were profiled by immunosequencing and related to cytomegalovirus serostatus. Rather than using new phenotypic data, the later analysis identified candidate immune exposures from TCR beta sequences and from how often those sequences occurred across donors. Of the 398 genotyped donors, 65% to 90% fell in the genetic ancestry cluster associated with self-reported Caucasian donors. The study combined high-throughput TCR immunosequencing, statistical association of individual TCRs with disease status, and machine learning to predict cytomegalovirus infection status. An early release that covered about 600 HLA-typed donors contained approximately 290 gigabases of sequencing data and 80 million or so unique TCR sequences. HLA typing covered class I and class II loci at four-digit resolution. Because of strong linkage in the cohort, five DR-DQ haplotypes were treated as single units for association and clustering. To decide whether each TCR beta V gene segment behaved as functional or pseudogenic, an earlier analysis of some 570 of the donors relied on high-throughput TCR beta sequencing. Typing coverage differed by locus: A, B, C, DRB1 and DQB1 were typed in roughly 620-630 donors, DQA1 in 522, DPA1 in around 600, and DPB1 in approximately 450. Donor age, sex, ethnicity and CMV serostatus were compiled together with the repertoire data. To study patterns of TCR occurrence, a later analysis re-analyzed previously published TCR beta repertoires from around 660 donors and added high-resolution HLA genotyping. Every discovery cohort repertoire had been produced on one sequencing platform. The paper's findings and limits, for the study overall: Approximately 16 rarely observed V segments, including chromosome 9 orphons, were excluded from the earlier analysis of a few hundred of the donors because counts were too low. A further reported finding was that TCR beta sequences accurately predicted the HLA-A and HLA-B alleles for most subjects in the first cohort. A later genetic analysis associated a missense DCLRE1C variant with V-gene and J-gene trimming of TCR beta chains, and an independent cohort replicated the association. In a later analysis, the rate of TCR association differed among HLA loci, with DRB1 alleles having the most associated TCRs and HLA-C alleles having the fewest. Most TCR sequences were seen in very few donors, while some public TCRs were found in many individuals. CMV serostatus was the only immune exposure information available for the cohort. Because some donors lacked HLA typing at each locus, the association tests relied only on the typed subset. A later analysis associated approximately 17,000 TCR beta sequences with specific HLA alleles at a false discovery rate of 0.05. In a later genetic analysis, fewer N-insertions in productive TCRs were reported among donors in an Asian-associated ancestry cluster than the roughly 700-donor mean. Cytomegalovirus status was reported to be diagnosed by the classifier with high specificity and sensitivity in both the original and validation cohorts. The 87-base-pair reads could not distinguish some IMGT-functional V segments, including TRBV6-2 and TRBV6-3, so those segments were excluded. Compared with equally common non-associated chains, HLA-associated TCR beta chains in a later analysis were more clonally expanded and had lower generation probabilities. Correlated functional status among segregating V segments might be attributable to linkage disequilibrium, but an unknown experimental factor could not be ruled out. According to the authors, the approach could potentially be generalized to other disease states and immunological phenotypes. Sequencing depth was assumed to be roughly uniform across donors in the presence/absence analyses, though that assumption may not hold. A later analysis reported that several top co-occurrence clusters appeared linked to parvovirus B19, influenza, CMV and Epstein-Barr virus. Broadly in line with IMGT annotations, most TCR beta V segments showed up in productive rearrangements about 87% or about 30% of the time in an earlier analysis of approximately 600 of the donors. A cluster of highly shared sequence variants was judged likely to represent a technical artifact of the sequencing pipeline. The cohort was sequenced for TCR beta chains only, and without alpha or paired-chain data the features that could be detected were limited. A few of the identified cytomegalovirus-associated TCR beta chains were confirmed in vitro to be specific for cytomegalovirus antigens. When HLA alleles, especially DR and DQ, strongly co-occurred, attributing TCR associations to individual alleles was difficult. The study listed 164 TCR beta chains as associated with cytomegalovirus. According to a later analysis, most CMV-associated TCR beta chains appeared to be HLA-restricted, and the HLA associations seemed to be driven largely by CMV exposure.

Library preparation employed the immunoSEQ multiplex PCR assay. For the multiplex PCR, a mixture combining 60 forward primers for TCR Vbeta segments and 13 reverse primers for TCR Jbeta segments was used. The CDR3 region of rearranged TCR beta genes was amplified from genomic DNA by a multiplex PCR assay. On the Illumina HiSeq System, the amplified TCR beta libraries were sequenced as 87-base-pair reads. Per the original workflow: A later analysis counted tens of millions of unique TCR beta chains across the 650 to 800 repertoires, and 9 million to 14 million of these chains were shared by at least two donors. A nearest-neighbor algorithm error-corrected the raw reads and collapsed the reads into unique sequences, merging closely related sequences to remove PCR and sequencing errors. CDR3 sequences were aligned to IMGT reference sequences to assign V, D and J gene segments. Each retained sequence needed at least a six-nucleotide match to both a V gene segment and a J gene segment. A rearrangement was called productive if the CDR3 had no stop codons and remained in frame with V and J, and every other rearrangement was called non-productive. Following IMGT convention, CDR3 was defined as the stretch from the second conserved V-encoded cysteine up to the conserved J-encoded phenylalanine. In an earlier analysis of roughly 580 of the donors, sequences lacking an unambiguous match to a single V gene segment were excluded. An earlier analysis of 587 of the donors called V segments functional above 56.7% productive rearrangements and segregating when the between-donor standard deviation exceeded 5%. A statistical classification framework was built for diagnosing cytomegalovirus status from the catalog of TCR beta chain sequences. A later analysis assigned V and J genes by comparing TCR nucleotide sequences with IMGT/GENE-DB human TR gene sequences. A later analysis assigned CDR3 sequences and most-parsimonious VDJ recombination scenarios with the TCRdist pipeline. In a later analysis, every TCR beta chain was defined by the combination of its CDR3 amino acid sequence and its V-gene family, and reads without a unique V-gene family were dropped. To address suspected cross-contamination and a sequencing artifact, a later analysis removed 592 highly shared, low-generation-probability nucleotide sequences. In a later analysis, a clonal expansion index for each public chain was calculated from normalized within-repertoire ranks of inferred template counts. In a later analysis, generation probabilities were computed with a VDJ recombination model fitted to out-of-frame rearrangements, and the resulting probabilities were checked against IGoR. In a later analysis, hypergeometric tests were used to score TCR-TCR, TCR-HLA and TCR-CMV co-occurrence, with a repertoire-size bias correction applied to TCR pairs. A later analysis estimated false discovery rates by permuting HLA or CMV assignments 20 times. In a later analysis, co-occurring TCRs were grouped using DBSCAN, and TCRdist sequence similarity was added for clustering within HLA-allele-positive subsets. Co-occurrence clustering excluded repertoires with fewer than 30,000 or more than 120,000 public chains, plus five with anomalous nucleotide sharing. Sourced from immuneACCESS, this table was stored by TCRdb with only in-frame sequences that have V and J called. A share of the clones is absent; for the studies checked, an unresolved V gene accounts for under half, and the remainder has no known explanation. V and J calls and clone size are copied from that table; D and trimming were computed from the DNA. In this sample the table shows about 150,000 clones, less than 80% of which occur a single time. Under 2.5% of the sample is held by the ten biggest clonotypes.

Reading from cysteine to phenylalanine, the CDR3 counts 15 amino acids. CDR3 DNA is the only sequence kept; it has 45 bases, read in frame from the first base. V sheds 5 bases and J sheds 0 bases, leaving 12 bases between their ends. As regards this clone: The antigen this receptor binds is unknown. Per-base qualities were not stored, and no clone one base away is much larger.

The cohort was made up of about 610 healthy bone marrow donors. At the time of sampling, all cohort members were nominally healthy, though unrecorded immune exposures were likely present. The donor tested CMV seronegative, placing the donor among the 350 to 400 seronegative members of the cohort. A peripheral blood sample was collected from each donor, and TCR beta sequencing was performed on peripheral blood mononuclear cells. The Qiagen DNeasy Blood Extraction Kit was used to extract genomic DNA from the blood cell samples. This receptor was taken from a young man in good health and CMV-seronegative. Material: PBMCs. This receptor chain uses TRBV5-3 and TRBJ2-1, with TRBD2 perhaps the D gene, on 5 matching bases. TRBV5-3 counts as an open reading frame of uncertain function. The DNA sequence follows: TGTGCCAGAAGAATAGGGAGTAGCTCCTACAATGAGCAGTTCTTC. The encoded protein is CARRIGSSSYNEQFF.